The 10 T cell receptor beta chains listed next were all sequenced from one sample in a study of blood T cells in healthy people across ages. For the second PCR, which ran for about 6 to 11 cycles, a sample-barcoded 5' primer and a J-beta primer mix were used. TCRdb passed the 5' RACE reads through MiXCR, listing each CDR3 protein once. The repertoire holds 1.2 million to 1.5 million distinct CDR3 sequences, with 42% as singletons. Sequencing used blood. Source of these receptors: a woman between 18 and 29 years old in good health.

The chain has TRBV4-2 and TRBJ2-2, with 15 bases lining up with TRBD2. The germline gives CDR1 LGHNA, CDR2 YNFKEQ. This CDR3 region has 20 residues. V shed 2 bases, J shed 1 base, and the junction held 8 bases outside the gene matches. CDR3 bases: TGTGCCAGCAGCCAACCATTAGGGACTAGCGGGGGGCTGAACACCGGGGAGCTGTTTTTT. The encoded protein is CASSQPLGTSGGLNTGELFF.

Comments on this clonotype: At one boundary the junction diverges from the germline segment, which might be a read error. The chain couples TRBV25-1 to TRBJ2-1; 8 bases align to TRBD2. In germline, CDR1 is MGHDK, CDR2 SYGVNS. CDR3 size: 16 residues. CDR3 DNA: TGTGCCAGCTCCTCGGGGGGGGCCGGGTCCTACAATAAGCAGTTCTTC. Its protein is CASSSGGAGSYNKQFF.

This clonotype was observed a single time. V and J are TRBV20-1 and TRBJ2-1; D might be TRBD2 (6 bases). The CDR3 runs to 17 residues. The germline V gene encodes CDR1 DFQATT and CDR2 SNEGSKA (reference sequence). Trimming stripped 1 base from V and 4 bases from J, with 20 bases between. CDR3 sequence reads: CSARVGYREPRYNEQFF. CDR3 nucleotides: TGCAGTGCTAGAGTAGGTTACCGGGAGCCACGATACAATGAGCAGTTCTTC.

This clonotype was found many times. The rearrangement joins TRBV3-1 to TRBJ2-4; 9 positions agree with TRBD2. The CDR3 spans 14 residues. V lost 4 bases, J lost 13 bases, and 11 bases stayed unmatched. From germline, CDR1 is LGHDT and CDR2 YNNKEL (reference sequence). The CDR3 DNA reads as TGTGCCAGCAGCCTTCTTAGCGGGAGTGGTGAGCAGTACTTC. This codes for CASSLLSGSGEQYF.

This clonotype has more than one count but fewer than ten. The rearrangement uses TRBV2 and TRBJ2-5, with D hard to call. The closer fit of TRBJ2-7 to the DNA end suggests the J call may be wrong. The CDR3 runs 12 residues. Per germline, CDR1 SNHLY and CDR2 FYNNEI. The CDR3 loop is CASLLSTYEQYF. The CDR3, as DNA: TGTGCCAGCCTCCTCTCGACCTACGAGCAGTACTTC.

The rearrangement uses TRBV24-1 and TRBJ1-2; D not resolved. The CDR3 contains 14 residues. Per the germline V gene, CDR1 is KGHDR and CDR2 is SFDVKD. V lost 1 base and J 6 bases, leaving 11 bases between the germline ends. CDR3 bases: TGTGCCACCAGTGATTTTCCCGGGGATCATGGCTACACCTTC. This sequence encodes CATSDFPGDHGYTF.

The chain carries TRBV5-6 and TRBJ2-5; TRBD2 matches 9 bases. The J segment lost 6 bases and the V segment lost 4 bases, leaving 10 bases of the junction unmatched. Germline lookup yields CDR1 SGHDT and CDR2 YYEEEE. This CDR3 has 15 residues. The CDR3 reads CASSPLAGSVKTQYF. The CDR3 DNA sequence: TGTGCCAGCAGCCCACTAGCGGGTTCCGTAAAGACCCAGTACTTC.

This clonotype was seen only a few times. For the CDR3, the DNA is TGTGCCAGCAGTTCAACCCCCGTTCTCGGAGGGACTAGCACAGATACGCAGTATTTT. It translates to CASSSTPVLGGTSTDTQYF. The chain is built from TRBV28 and TRBJ2-3, with a weak D call TRBD2 (6 bases). The ends were cut back, 4 bases at V and 0 bases at J, with 23 bases in the middle. CDR3 length: 19 amino acids. Germline lookup yields CDR1 MDHEN and CDR2 SYDVKM.

The CDR3 region has the DNA TGTGCCAGCAGCTTAGGTTCCAGTGCTAGCGCAGATACGCAGTATTTT. Its protein product is CASSLGSSASADTQYF. This chain connects TRBV11-3 to TRBJ2-3; D possibly corresponds to TRBD2 (6 bases). Trimming took off 1 base at V and 4 bases at J, with 15 bases between the two ends. The CDR3 contains 16 residues. CDR1 and CDR2 (germline): SGHNT, YENEEA. Variable domain in full (rest from reference TRBV11-3 and TRBJ2-3): EAGVVQSPRYKIIEKKQPVAFWCNPISGHNTLYWYLQNLGQGPELLIRYENEEAVDDSQLPKDRFSAERLKGVDSTLKIQPAELGDSAVYLCASSLGSSASADTQYFGPGTRLTVL.

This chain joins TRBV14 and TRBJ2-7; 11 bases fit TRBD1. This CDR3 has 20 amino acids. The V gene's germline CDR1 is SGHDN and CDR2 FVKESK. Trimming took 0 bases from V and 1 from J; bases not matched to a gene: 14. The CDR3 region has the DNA TGTGCCAGCAGCCAAGACTGGATAAGGGACAGGGGGACCGATTCCTACGAGCAGTACTTC. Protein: CASSQDWIRDRGTDSYEQYF. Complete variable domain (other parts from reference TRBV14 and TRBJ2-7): EAGVTQFPSHSVIEKGQTVTLRCDPISGHDNLYWYRRVMGKEIKFLLHFVKESKQDESGMPNNRFLAERTGGTYSTLKVQPAELEDSGVYFCASSQDWIRDRGTDSYEQYFGPGTRLTVT.